A selection of T cell receptor beta chains follows, all from one sample in a study of beta chain features in type 1 diabetes. Assay used: immunoSEQ multiplex PCR; TCRdb lists only in-frame clones, some missing. The sample lists 600,000 to 700,000 clones; around 15% were seen once. The sequencing sample was made of naive CD4+ T cells from blood. The receptors come from a man aged 18 to 29 with type 1 diabetes. Each CDR3 is given with its conserved first and last residue. The order of the fields is V gene, CDR3 length, J gene, D gene, clone size, CDR3 protein, CDR3 DNA. D genes are given only for firm matches. Clone size is given for some rows only: seen once, a few or many times, or a class if the clone is expanded.

TRBV11-3,14,TRBJ2-5,-,-,CASTSWGLRETQYF,TGTGCCAGTACCTCGTGGGGTCTTCGGGAGACCCAGTACTTC
TRBV6-4,14,TRBJ1-2,-,few,CASREDHGPYGYTF,TGTGCCAGCAGAGAAGACCATGGGCCCTATGGCTACACCTTC
TRBV6-6,15,TRBJ1-2,-,few,CASSYSAQGTYGYTF,TGTGCCAGCAGTTACTCGGCTCAGGGGACGTATGGCTACACCTTC
TRBV29-1,12,TRBJ1-1,-,-,CSALWGRTEAFF,TGCAGCGCCCTATGGGGTAGGACTGAAGCTTTCTTT
TRBV7-9,17,TRBJ1-2,TRBD1,few,CASSLLGTGLKEYGYTF,TGTGCCAGCAGCCTCCTAGGGACAGGGCTTAAAGAGTATGGCTACACCTTC
TRBV28,13,TRBJ2-2,-,few,CASSSLATGELFF,TGTGCCAGCAGTTCCTTGGCCACCGGGGAGCTGTTTTTT
TRBV29-1,13,TRBJ1-1,-,few,CSVLGLSNTEAFF,TGCAGCGTCCTCGGACTTTCGAACACTGAAGCTTTCTTT
TRBV30,11,TRBJ2-5,-,-,CAWSVPGTQYF,TGTGCCTGGAGTGTACCGGGTACCCAGTACTTC
TRBV5-8,11,TRBJ2-5,-,-,CASSLRETQYF,TGTGCCAGCAGTCTAAGGGAGACCCAGTACTTC
TRBV28,15,TRBJ2-7,TRBD2,few,CASSLTAGEVHEQYF,TGTGCCAGCAGTTTAACAGCGGGGGAGGTCCACGAGCAGTACTTC
TRBV2,14,TRBJ2-4,TRBD1,-,CAGSGQAVKNIQYF,TGTGCCGGCAGCGGACAGGCAGTCAAAAACATTCAGTACTTC
TRBV7-3,14,TRBJ2-3,-,-,CASSSGGGGDTQYF,TGTGCCAGCAGCTCCGGAGGGGGCGGAGATACGCAGTATTTT
TRBV7-3,14,TRBJ2-3,-,-,CASSLGVAFDTQYF,TGTGCCAGCAGCTTAGGGGTAGCGTTTGATACGCAGTATTTT
TRBV10-3,15,TRBJ2-5,TRBD2,-,CAISDSTSGGETQYF,TGTGCCATCAGTGATTCAACTAGCGGGGGGGAGACCCAGTACTTC
TRBV5-4,17,TRBJ1-4,-,-,CASSRRQGPATNEKLFF,TGTGCCAGCAGCAGGAGGCAGGGGCCGGCAACTAATGAAAAACTGTTTTTT
TRBV30,13,TRBJ1-1,TRBD1,-,CAWRRGLDTEAFF,TGTGCCTGGAGAAGGGGGCTTGACACTGAAGCTTTCTTT
TRBV27,13,TRBJ2-7,-,-,CASSLLPGNEQYF,TGTGCCAGCAGTTTACTTCCAGGGAACGAGCAGTACTTC
TRBV7-2,17,TRBJ1-4,-,-,CASSLVGVIATNEKLFF,TGTGCCAGCAGCTTAGTGGGGGTGATAGCAACTAATGAAAAACTGTTTTTT
TRBV19,12,TRBJ1-2,-,-,CATWTDYYGYTF,TGTGCCACATGGACCGATTACTATGGCTACACCTTC
TRBV27,17,TRBJ2-7,TRBD1,-,CASSFRIGTGGTGEQYF,TGTGCCAGCAGTTTTCGAATTGGTACAGGGGGGACCGGCGAGCAGTACTTC
TRBV14,13,TRBJ2-2,-,-,CASSQDVVGELFF,TGTGCCAGCAGCCAAGACGTGGTCGGGGAGCTGTTTTTT
TRBV29-1,15,TRBJ1-4,-,few,CSVRDGILAHEKLFF,TGCAGCGTCAGAGACGGGATACTCGCTCATGAAAAACTGTTTTTT
TRBV6-1,15,TRBJ2-5,-,few,CASSEVTNRRETQYF,TGTGCCAGCAGTGAAGTTACCAACAGGCGGGAGACCCAGTACTTC
TRBV7-3,14,TRBJ1-6,-,few,CASSLTEGRTPLHF,TGTGCCAGCAGCTTAACGGAGGGTAGGACACCCCTCCACTTT
TRBV19,16,TRBJ1-2,TRBD1,-,CASSARPHQGADGYTF,TGTGCCAGTAGTGCCCGTCCCCATCAGGGGGCGGATGGCTACACCTTC
TRBV30,15,TRBJ1-2,-,once,CAWRAMGAGDYGYTF,TGTGCCTGGAGGGCGATGGGGGCTGGGGACTATGGCTACACCTTC
TRBV6-6,14,TRBJ2-3,-,-,CASSSWDRTDTQYF,TGTGCCAGCAGTTCGTGGGACCGCACAGATACGCAGTATTTT
TRBV19,15,TRBJ1-1,-,-,CASSNTADLGTEAFF,TGTGCCAGTAGTAACACAGCGGACCTGGGGACTGAAGCTTTCTTT
TRBV30,17,TRBJ2-5,TRBD2,few,CAWSEGLAGALPETQYF,TGTGCCTGGAGTGAGGGACTAGCGGGGGCCCTCCCAGAGACCCAGTACTTC
TRBV6-6,11,TRBJ2-5,-,few,CASNLGGTQYF,TGTGCCAGCAACTTAGGAGGGACCCAGTACTTC
TRBV10-2,13,TRBJ2-7,-,-,CASRRSGSHEQYF,TGCGCCAGCAGACGATCAGGGAGCCACGAGCAGTACTTC
TRBV7-9,14,TRBJ1-5,TRBD1,-,CASSPGTGPQPQHF,TGTGCCAGCAGCCCAGGGACAGGGCCGCAGCCCCAGCATTTT
TRBV18,13,TRBJ1-4,TRBD1,few,CASSQSQGEKLFF,TGTGCCAGCTCACAGTCACAGGGGGAGAAACTGTTTTTT
TRBV5-6,15,TRBJ1-1,-,-,CASSYDLMSSVQAFF,TGTGCCAGCAGCTACGACCTAATGAGCTCCGTTCAAGCTTTCTTT
TRBV30,12,TRBJ1-2,-,few,CAWSVVNYGYTF,TGTGCCTGGAGTGTAGTTAACTATGGCTACACCTTC
TRBV7-9,14,TRBJ1-2,-,-,CASSFQEGSHGYTF,TGTGCCAGCAGCTTTCAAGAGGGATCCCATGGCTACACCTTC
TRBV14,14,TRBJ2-5,-,few,CASSPLGGPETQYF,TGTGCCAGCAGCCCTCTAGGGGGACCCGAGACCCAGTACTTC
TRBV2,12,TRBJ2-5,-,-,CASRQEWETQYF,TGTGCCAGCAGGCAGGAGTGGGAGACCCAGTACTTC
TRBV6-6,14,TRBJ2-5,-,-,CASSYNMGSETQYF,TGTGCCAGCAGTTACAATATGGGGTCGGAGACCCAGTACTTC
TRBV5-6,15,TRBJ1-1,TRBD1,few,CASSYWPGQGSEAFF,TGTGCCAGCAGTTACTGGCCGGGACAGGGTTCAGAAGCTTTCTTT
TRBV30,11,TRBJ1-1,TRBD1,-,CAWSPGGLAFF,TGTGCCTGGAGCCCAGGGGGGTTAGCTTTCTTT
TRBV14,13,TRBJ1-1,-,few,CASSPGVNTEAFF,TGTGCCAGCAGCCCGGGAGTAAACACTGAAGCTTTCTTT
TRBV7-9,12,TRBJ1-5,-,few,CASSRGGQPQHF,TGTGCCAGCAGCCGGGGGGGACAGCCCCAGCATTTT